This section outlines one T cell receptor (beta chain) sequence together with its context. Assignment of participants to cohorts was predicated upon participant-reported clinical history. These data come from a study of blood T cell repertoires in COVID-19. Study summary: T cells, B-cell-depleted T cells, or PBMCs provided the cDNA or gDNA that served as material.

Germline CDR1 GTSNPN, CDR2 SVGIG (reference sequence). V was clipped by 2 bases and J by 4 bases; unmatched bases: 4. This CDR3 has 13 amino acids. As handled by the study authors: Amplification from reference gene primers served as the basis for estimated nucleated cell counts. Sequencing was performed with immunoSEQ multiplex PCR; in TCRdb, only in-frame clones are kept and a portion is missing. That table supplies the V and J calls and clone size; D and trimming were determined from the DNA. The repertoire holds more than 300,000 clones, with 65% to 90% as singletons. The rearrangement links TRBV30 to TRBJ2-7, with 8 bases aligning to TRBD2. The TCR was taken from a man younger than 45 who had recovered from COVID-19. Material for sequencing was PBMCs or T cells enriched from blood (not recorded which). CDR3 region: CAWSMGTRYEQYF. DNA for the CDR3: TGTGCCTGGAGTATGGGGACTAGATACGAGCAGTACTTC.